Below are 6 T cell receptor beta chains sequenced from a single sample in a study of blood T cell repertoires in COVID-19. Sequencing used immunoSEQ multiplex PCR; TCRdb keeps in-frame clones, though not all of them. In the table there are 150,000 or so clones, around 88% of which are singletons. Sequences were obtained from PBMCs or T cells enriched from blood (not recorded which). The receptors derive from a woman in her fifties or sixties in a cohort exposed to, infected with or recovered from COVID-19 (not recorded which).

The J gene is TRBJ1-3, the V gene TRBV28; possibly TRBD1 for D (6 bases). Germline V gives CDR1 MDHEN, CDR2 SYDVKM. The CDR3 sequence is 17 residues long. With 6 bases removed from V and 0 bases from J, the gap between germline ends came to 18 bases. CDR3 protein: CASSPQGATHSGNTIYF. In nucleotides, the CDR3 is TGTGCCAGCAGCCCACAGGGAGCTACACACTCTGGAAACACCATATATTTT.

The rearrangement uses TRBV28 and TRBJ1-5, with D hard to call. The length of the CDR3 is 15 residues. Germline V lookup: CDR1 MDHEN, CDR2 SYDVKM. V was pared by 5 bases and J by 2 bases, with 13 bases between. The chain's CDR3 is CASSGIQLGNQPQHF. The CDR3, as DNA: TGTGCCAGCAGTGGTATACAGCTGGGCAATCAGCCCCAGCATTTT.

The CDR3 coding sequence is TGCGCCAGCAGCCGGCCTGGGAGGGTCGGCAATGAGCAGTTCTTC. It specifies CASSRPGRVGNEQFF. The chain carries TRBV4-1 and TRBJ2-1; 7 nucleotides align to TRBD2. Per germline, CDR1 MGHRA and CDR2 YSYEKL. V gave up 4 bases and J gave up 6 bases; unmatched junction bases: 9. The CDR3 covers 15 residues.

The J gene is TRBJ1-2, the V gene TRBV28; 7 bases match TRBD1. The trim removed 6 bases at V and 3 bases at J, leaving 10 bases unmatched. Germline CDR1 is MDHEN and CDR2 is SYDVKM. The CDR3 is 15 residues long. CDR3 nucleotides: TGTGCCAGCAGGAAGGTGGGACAGAAAGACTATGGCTACACCTTC. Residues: CASRKVGQKDYGYTF.

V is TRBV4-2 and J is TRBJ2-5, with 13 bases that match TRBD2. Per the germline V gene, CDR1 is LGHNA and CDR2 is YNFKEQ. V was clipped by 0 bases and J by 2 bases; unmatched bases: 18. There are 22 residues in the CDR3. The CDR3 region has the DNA TGTGCCAGCAGCCAAGAAACGCCCATTGGACTAGCGGGAGCGGGAGGGCAAGAGACCCAGTACTTC. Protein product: CASSQETPIGLAGAGGQETQYF.

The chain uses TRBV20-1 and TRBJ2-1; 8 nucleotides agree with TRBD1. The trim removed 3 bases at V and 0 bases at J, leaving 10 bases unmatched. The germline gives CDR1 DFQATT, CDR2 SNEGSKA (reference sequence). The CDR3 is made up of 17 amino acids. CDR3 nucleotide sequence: TGCAGTGCTAGTACTCCCCGGACAGGGAGCTCCTACAATGAGCAGTTCTTC. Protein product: CSASTPRTGSSYNEQFF.